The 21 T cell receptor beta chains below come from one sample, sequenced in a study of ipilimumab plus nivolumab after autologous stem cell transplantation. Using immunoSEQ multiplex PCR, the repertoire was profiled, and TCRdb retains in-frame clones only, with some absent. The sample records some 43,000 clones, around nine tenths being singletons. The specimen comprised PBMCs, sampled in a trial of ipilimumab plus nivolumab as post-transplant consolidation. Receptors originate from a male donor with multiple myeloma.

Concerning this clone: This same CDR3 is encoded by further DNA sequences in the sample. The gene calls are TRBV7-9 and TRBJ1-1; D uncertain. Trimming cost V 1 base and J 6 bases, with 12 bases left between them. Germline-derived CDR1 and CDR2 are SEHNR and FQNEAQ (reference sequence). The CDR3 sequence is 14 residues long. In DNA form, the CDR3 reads TGTGCCAGCAGCTTAGGCGGCCGGTGGGCTGAAGCTTTCTTT. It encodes CASSLGGRWAEAFF.

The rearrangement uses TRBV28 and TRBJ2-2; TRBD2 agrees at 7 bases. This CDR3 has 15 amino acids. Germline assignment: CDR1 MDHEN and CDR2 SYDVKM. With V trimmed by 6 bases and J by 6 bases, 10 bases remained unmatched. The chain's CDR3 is CASSLPGLMAGELFF. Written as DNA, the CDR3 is TGTGCCAGCAGCCTTCCGGGACTAATGGCCGGGGAGCTGTTTTTT.

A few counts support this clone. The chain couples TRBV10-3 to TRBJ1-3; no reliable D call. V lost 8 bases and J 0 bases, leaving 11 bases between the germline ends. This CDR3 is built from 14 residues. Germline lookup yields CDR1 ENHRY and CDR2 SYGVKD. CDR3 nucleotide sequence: TGTGCCATCGGCGACTCTCGCTCTGGAAACACCATATATTTT. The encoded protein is CAIGDSRSGNTIYF.

The CDR3 here is CASSLRNSNQPQHF. CDR3 sequence (DNA): TGTGCCAGCAGCTTGCGGAATAGCAATCAGCCCCAGCATTTT. This chain connects TRBV5-6 to TRBJ1-5; no reliable D call. V was trimmed by 1 base and J by 0 bases, leaving 5 bases between them. Looked up from germline, CDR1 is SGHDT and CDR2 is YYEEEE. This CDR3 has 14 residues.

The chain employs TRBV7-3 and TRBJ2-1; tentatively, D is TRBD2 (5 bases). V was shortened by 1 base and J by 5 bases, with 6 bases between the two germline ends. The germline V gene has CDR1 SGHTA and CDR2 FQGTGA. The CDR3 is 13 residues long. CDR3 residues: CASSLRRNNEQFF. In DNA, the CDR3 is TGTGCCAGCAGCTTAAGGAGGAACAATGAGCAGTTCTTC.

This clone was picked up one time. The CDR3 loop is CASSPKTRLTDTQYF. For the CDR3, the DNA is TGTGCCAGCAGCCCCAAAACGCGGCTTACAGATACGCAGTATTTT. The chain has TRBV7-9 and TRBJ2-3; the D is unclear. Trimming pared 5 bases from V and 3 bases from J, leaving 15 bases between. Germline lookup yields CDR1 SEHNR and CDR2 FQNEAQ (reference sequence). The CDR3 is 15 amino acids.

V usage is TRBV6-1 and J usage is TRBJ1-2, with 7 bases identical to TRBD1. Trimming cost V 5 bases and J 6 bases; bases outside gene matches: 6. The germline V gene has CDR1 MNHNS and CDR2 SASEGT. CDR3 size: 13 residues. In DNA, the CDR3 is TGTGCCAGCAGTTTAAAAGACAGGGATGGCTACACCTTC. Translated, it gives CASSLKDRDGYTF.

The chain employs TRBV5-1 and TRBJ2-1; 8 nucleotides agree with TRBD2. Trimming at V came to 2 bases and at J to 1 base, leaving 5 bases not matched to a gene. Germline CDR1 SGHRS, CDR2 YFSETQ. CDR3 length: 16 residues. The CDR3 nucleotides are TGCGCCAGCAGCTTCCGACTAGCGAGTTCCTACAATGAGCAGTTCTTC. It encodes CASSFRLASSYNEQFF.

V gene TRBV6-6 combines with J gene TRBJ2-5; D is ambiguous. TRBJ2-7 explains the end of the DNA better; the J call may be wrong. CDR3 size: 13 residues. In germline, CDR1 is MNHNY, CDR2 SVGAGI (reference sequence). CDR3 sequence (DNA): TGTGCCAGCAGAGCAAGGTCCGCCCACGAGCAGTACTTC. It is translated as CASRARSAHEQYF.

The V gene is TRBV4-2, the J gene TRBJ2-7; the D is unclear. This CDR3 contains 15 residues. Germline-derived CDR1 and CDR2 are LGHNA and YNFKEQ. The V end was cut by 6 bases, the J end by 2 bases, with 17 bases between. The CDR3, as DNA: TGTGCCAGCAGACTGGACCCGAGCGAGACCTACGAGCAGTACTTC. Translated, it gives CASRLDPSETYEQYF.

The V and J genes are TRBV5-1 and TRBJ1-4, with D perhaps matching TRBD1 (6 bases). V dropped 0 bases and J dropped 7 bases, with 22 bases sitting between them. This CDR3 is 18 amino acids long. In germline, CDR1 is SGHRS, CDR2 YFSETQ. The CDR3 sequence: CASSLVKRDTGAGEKLFF. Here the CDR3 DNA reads TGCGCCAGCAGCTTGGTAAAAAGGGATACGGGGGCTGGTGAAAAACTGTTTTTT.

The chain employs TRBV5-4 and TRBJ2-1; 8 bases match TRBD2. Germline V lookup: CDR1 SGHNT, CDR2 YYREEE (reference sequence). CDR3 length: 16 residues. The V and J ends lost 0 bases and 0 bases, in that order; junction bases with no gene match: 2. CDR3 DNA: TGTGCCAGCAGCTTGGGCGGGGGGAGCTCCTACAATGAGCAGTTCTTC. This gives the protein CASSLGGGSSYNEQFF. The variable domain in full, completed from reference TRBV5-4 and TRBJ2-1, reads ETGVTQSPTHLIKTRGQQVTLRCSSQSGHNTVSWYQQALGQGPQFIFQYYREEENGRGNFPPRFSGLQFPNYSSELNVNALELDDSALYLCASSLGGGSSYNEQFFGPGTRLTVL.

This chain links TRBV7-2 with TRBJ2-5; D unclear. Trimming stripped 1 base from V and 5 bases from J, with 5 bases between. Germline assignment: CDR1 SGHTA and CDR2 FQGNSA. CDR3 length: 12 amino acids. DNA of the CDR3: TGTGCCAGCAGCTTAGGGTCGGAGACCCAGTACTTC. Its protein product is CASSLGSETQYF.

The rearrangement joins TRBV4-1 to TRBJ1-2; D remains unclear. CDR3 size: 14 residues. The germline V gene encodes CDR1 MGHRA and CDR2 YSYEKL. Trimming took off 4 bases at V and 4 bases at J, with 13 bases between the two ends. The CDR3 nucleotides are TGCGCCAGCAGCCCGAACCGAAAGACCTATGGCTACACCTTC. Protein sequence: CASSPNRKTYGYTF.

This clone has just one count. CDR3 protein: CASSGGGNHYNEQFF. The CDR3 DNA sequence: TGCGCCAGCAGCGGCGGGGGGAACCACTACAATGAGCAGTTCTTC. The genes are TRBV5-1 and TRBJ2-1; TRBD2 agrees at 8 bases. CDR1 is SGHRS, CDR2 YFSETQ, per germline. The CDR3 is made up of 15 amino acids. Trimming cost V 4 bases and J 3 bases; bases outside gene matches: 6.

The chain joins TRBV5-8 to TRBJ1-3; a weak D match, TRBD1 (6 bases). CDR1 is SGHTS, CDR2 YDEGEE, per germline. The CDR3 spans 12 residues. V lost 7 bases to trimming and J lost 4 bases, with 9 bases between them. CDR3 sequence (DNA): TGTGCCAGCGGGGGGCTGGGAAACACCATATATTTT. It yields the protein CASGGLGNTIYF.

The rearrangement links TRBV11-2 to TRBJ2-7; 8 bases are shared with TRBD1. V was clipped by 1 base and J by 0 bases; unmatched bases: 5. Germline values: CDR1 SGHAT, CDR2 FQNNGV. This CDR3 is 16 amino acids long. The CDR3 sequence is CASSLVGTGTSYEQYF. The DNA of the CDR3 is TGTGCCAGCAGCTTAGTAGGGACAGGTACCTCCTACGAGCAGTACTTC. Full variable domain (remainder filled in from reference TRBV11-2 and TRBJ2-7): EAGVAQSPRYKIIEKRQSVAFWCNPISGHATLYWYQQILGQGPKLLIQFQNNGVVDDSQLPKDRFSAERLKGVDSTLKIQPAKLEDSAVYLCASSLVGTGTSYEQYFGPGTRLTVT.

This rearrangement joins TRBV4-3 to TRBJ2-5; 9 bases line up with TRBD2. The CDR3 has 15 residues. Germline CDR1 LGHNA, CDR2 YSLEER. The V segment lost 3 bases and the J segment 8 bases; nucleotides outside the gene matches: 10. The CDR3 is CASSQIAGLAATQYF. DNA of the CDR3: TGCGCCAGCAGCCAGATAGCGGGACTAGCAGCAACCCAGTACTTC.

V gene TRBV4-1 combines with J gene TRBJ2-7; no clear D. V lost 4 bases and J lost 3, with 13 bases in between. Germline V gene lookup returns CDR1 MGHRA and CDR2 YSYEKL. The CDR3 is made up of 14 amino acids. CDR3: CASSPEQEFYEQYF. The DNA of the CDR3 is TGCGCCAGCAGCCCCGAGCAGGAATTCTACGAGCAGTACTTC.

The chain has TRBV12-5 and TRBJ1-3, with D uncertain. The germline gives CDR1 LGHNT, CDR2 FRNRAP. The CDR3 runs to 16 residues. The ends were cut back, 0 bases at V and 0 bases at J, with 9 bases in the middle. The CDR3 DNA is TGTGCTAGTGGTTTGGTCAGGCCTAGCTCTGGAAACACCATATATTTT. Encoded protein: CASGLVRPSSGNTIYF.

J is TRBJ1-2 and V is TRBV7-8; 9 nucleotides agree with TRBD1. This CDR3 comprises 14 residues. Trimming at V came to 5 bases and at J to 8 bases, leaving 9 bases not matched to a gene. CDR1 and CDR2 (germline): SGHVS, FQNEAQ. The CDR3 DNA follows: TGTGCCAGCAGCCAGAAGGACAGGGGTTTAGGCTACACCTTC. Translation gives CASSQKDRGLGYTF.